Listed below are T cell receptor beta chains from one sample, sequenced in a study of cytomegalovirus exposure and HLA in healthy donors. Profiling relied on immunoSEQ multiplex PCR, and the TCRdb table lists in-frame clones only, not all of them. The sample shows around 150,000 clones, 75% of them seen only once. The sequenced sample consisted of PBMCs. The receptors derive from a male donor in good health and CMV-seronegative. Each CDR3 is given with its conserved first and last residue. The order of the fields is J gene, V gene, clone size, D gene, CDR3 protein, CDR3 DNA. A D gene is named only where the DNA matches it firmly. Clone size is shown for a subset of rows, as once, few, many or a class of expanded clone.

>TRBJ2-5|TRBV5-6|-|TRBD2
CASSSGLAGWTQYF
TGTGCCAGCAGCTCGGGACTAGCGGGTTGGACCCAGTACTTC
>TRBJ2-2|TRBV27|-|-
CASSLFPGSTGELFF
TGTGCCAGCAGTTTATTCCCGGGGAGCACCGGGGAGCTGTTTTTT
>TRBJ1-2|TRBV19|few|TRBD1
CASSIGAGGAPMYGYTF
TGTGCCAGTAGTATAGGGGCAGGGGGCGCCCCTATGTATGGCTACACCTTC
>TRBJ2-1|TRBV27|-|-
CASSFTRVSYNEQFF
TGTGCCAGCAGTTTTACTAGGGTCTCCTACAATGAGCAGTTCTTC
>TRBJ1-4|TRBV25-1|-|TRBD1
CASSETSGTGGFNEKLFF
TGTGCCAGCAGTGAAACCTCCGGGACAGGGGGTTTTAATGAAAAACTGTTTTTT
>TRBJ1-1|TRBV4-2|-|-
CASSQPGNTEAFF
TGTGCCAGCAGCCAACCGGGTAACACTGAAGCTTTCTTT
>TRBJ1-2|TRBV5-1|-|-
CASSLAGGSYTF
TGCGCCAGCAGCTTGGCGGGTGGAAGCTACACCTTC
>TRBJ2-7|TRBV21-1|-|-
CASSKSTGTAYEQYF
TGTGCCAGCAGCAAATCTACCGGGACAGCCTACGAGCAGTACTTC
>TRBJ2-7|TRBV6-1|-|-
CASRVGGSYEQYF
TGTGCCAGCAGGGTCGGAGGCTCCTACGAGCAGTACTTC
>TRBJ2-5|TRBV7-8|-|TRBD2
CASSLGGGLGVGETQYF
TGTGCCAGCAGCTTAGGGGGAGGACTAGGGGTGGGAGAGACCCAGTACTTC
>TRBJ1-2|TRBV5-8|few|-
CASSRTGNYGYTF
TGTGCCAGCAGCCGAACAGGGAACTATGGCTACACCTTC
>TRBJ1-2|TRBV7-9|-|-
CASSTGREGGYTF
TGTGCCAGCAGCACCGGGCGGGAGGGAGGCTACACCTTC
>TRBJ1-1|TRBV18|-|TRBD1
CASSRTQGAADTEAFF
TGTGCCAGCTCACGAACCCAGGGGGCGGCCGACACTGAAGCTTTCTTT
>TRBJ2-7|TRBV2|-|TRBD2
CASGARGLRSGEQYF
TGTGCCAGCGGGGCCCGGGGACTAAGATCGGGCGAGCAGTACTTC
>TRBJ2-6|TRBV9|once|TRBD1
CASSMTGYSGANVLTF
TGTGCCAGCAGCATGACAGGGTACTCTGGGGCCAACGTCCTGACTTTC
>TRBJ2-1|TRBV5-6|-|TRBD2
CASSPAGLGSGLFF
TGTGCCAGCAGCCCGGCGGGACTAGGGTCTGGATTGTTCTTC
>TRBJ2-7|TRBV11-2|-|-
CASSRIAGIVDEQYF
TGTGCCAGCAGCCGCATTGCAGGTATAGTCGACGAGCAGTACTTC
>TRBJ2-7|TRBV7-6|-|-
CASSLLQGPAMREQYF
TGTGCCAGCAGCTTATTACAGGGACCAGCTATGAGAGAGCAGTACTTC
>TRBJ1-1|TRBV9|-|TRBD1
CASSVTAGQGAGTEAFF
TGTGCCAGCAGCGTCACGGCCGGACAGGGGGCTGGAACTGAAGCTTTCTTT
>TRBJ2-1|TRBV28|-|-
CASSLAGSEQFF
TGTGCCAGCAGTTTGGCCGGGTCTGAGCAGTTCTTC
>TRBJ1-1|TRBV19|-|TRBD1
CASTRDRGHTEAFF
TGTGCCTCGACCCGGGACAGGGGTCACACTGAAGCTTTCTTT
>TRBJ1-1|TRBV2|few|TRBD1
CATRDRRTEAFF
TGTGCCACCCGGGACAGAAGGACTGAAGCTTTCTTT
>TRBJ1-1|TRBV28|-|-
CASIQGSRDTEAFF
TGTGCCAGCATACAGGGCAGCCGGGACACTGAAGCTTTCTTT
>TRBJ2-7|TRBV7-9|-|TRBD1
CASSITGTGLAEQYF
TGTGCCAGCAGCATAACCGGGACAGGGTTGGCCGAGCAGTACTTC
>TRBJ2-5|TRBV10-3|-|TRBD2
CAISSSSGQETQYF
TGTGCCATCAGTTCCTCTAGCGGGCAAGAGACCCAGTACTTC
>TRBJ2-7|TRBV6-5|-|TRBD1
CASIPGQGSYEQYF
TGTGCCAGCATCCCAGGACAGGGTTCCTACGAGCAGTACTTC
>TRBJ2-7|TRBV10-3|-|-
CAISDTSYEQYF
TGTGCCATCAGTGACACTTCCTACGAGCAGTACTTC
>TRBJ2-7|TRBV13|few|TRBD2
CASSLAGGPYEQYF
TGTGCCAGCAGCTTAGCGGGAGGGCCCTACGAGCAGTACTTC
>TRBJ2-1|TRBV6-4|-|TRBD2
CASSSSAGLAFKEQFF
TGTGCCAGCAGTTCGTCTGCGGGACTAGCCTTCAAAGAGCAGTTCTTC
>TRBJ1-4|TRBV7-2|once|-
CASSLPQGGEKLFF
TGTGCCAGCAGCTTACCCCAGGGTGGGGAAAAACTGTTTTTT
>TRBJ1-2|TRBV28|few|-
CASRHPGNYGYTF
TGTGCCAGCAGACACCCCGGGAACTATGGCTACACCTTC
>TRBJ2-7|TRBV28|once|-
CASSPPTVMLYEQYF
TGTGCCAGCAGTCCCCCGACAGTCATGCTCTACGAGCAGTACTTC
>TRBJ2-1|TRBV5-1|-|TRBD2
CASSLASGAVSYNEQFF
TGCGCCAGCAGCTTGGCTAGCGGGGCAGTCTCCTACAATGAGCAGTTCTTC
>TRBJ1-5|TRBV19|once|-
CASSIDSQNQPQHF
TGTGCCAGTAGTATAGACAGTCAAAATCAGCCCCAGCATTTT
>TRBJ2-5|TRBV7-9|-|-
CASRLTGGETQYF
TGTGCCAGCAGACTGACAGGTGGAGAGACCCAGTACTTC
>TRBJ2-7|TRBV19|-|TRBD1
CASRKPGQGSYEQYF
TGTGCCAGTAGAAAGCCGGGACAGGGAAGCTACGAGCAGTACTTC